The 21 T cell receptor beta chains reported below all come from one sample, sequenced in a study of shared clonotypes between healthy human individuals. Some clones are missing from TCRdb's copy, which holds only in-frame ones; the method was immunoSEQ multiplex PCR. Of roughly 2 million clones in the sample, roughly 95% were seen once. CD45RO-negative CD8 cells positively selected for CCR7 made up the naive population, which excluded terminally differentiated effector memory CD45RA+ cells. Sequences were obtained from naive CD8+ T cells sorted from blood. The receptors originated from a man younger than 35 in good health.

Regarding this clone: The same CDR3 also results from other DNA sequences found in this sample. V and J are TRBV6-6 and TRBJ2-5, with 9 bases that match TRBD1. Per germline, CDR1 MNHNY and CDR2 SVGAGI (reference sequence). The CDR3 is 14 amino acids. With V trimmed by 4 bases and J by 5 bases, 5 bases remained unmatched. The chain's CDR3 is CASSWTGVGETQYF. The CDR3 DNA is TGTGCCAGCAGTTGGACAGGGGTTGGGGAGACCCAGTACTTC.

The rearrangement links TRBV9 to TRBJ2-3, with D maybe TRBD1 (5 bases). Trimming stripped 4 bases from V and 0 bases from J, with 12 bases between. This CDR3 region has 15 residues. Germline lookup yields CDR1 SGDLS and CDR2 YYNGEE. The CDR3 coding sequence is TGTGCCAGCAGCCCACATCCAGGGAGCACAGATACGCAGTATTTT. This translates into CASSPHPGSTDTQYF.

Note on this clone: Other DNA sequences of this sample code for an identical CDR3. The CDR3, as DNA: TGTGCCAGCAGCTTAGGGACTATCAATGAGCAGTTCTTC. Translating it yields CASSLGTINEQFF. The chain joins TRBV7-9 to TRBJ2-1; a weak D match, TRBD2 (6 bases). The CDR3 consists of 13 residues. Trimming pared 1 base from V and 6 bases from J, leaving 7 bases between. CDR1 SEHNR and CDR2 FQNEAQ come from the germline V gene (reference sequence).

This clone was counted once. The chain is built from TRBV6-5 and TRBJ2-3; 11 positions agree with TRBD2. The ends lost 4 bases at V and 2 bases at J; junction bases unmatched: 2. Germline CDR1 and CDR2: MNHEY and SVGAGI. This CDR3 region has 15 residues. The CDR3, as DNA: TGTGCCAGCAGTTTAGCGGGAGGGCCCACAGATACGCAGTATTTT. Its protein is CASSLAGGPTDTQYF.

This chain uses TRBV18 with TRBJ1-6, with 7 bases lining up with TRBD1. J was trimmed by 7 bases and V by 6 bases; bases with no gene match: 9. Germline V lookup: CDR1 KGHSH, CDR2 LQKENI. The CDR3 contains 15 residues. CDR3 sequence: CASSHQGEGNSPLHF. CDR3 DNA: TGTGCCAGCTCTCACCAGGGGGAAGGGAATTCACCCCTCCACTTT.

The chain joins TRBV4-2 to TRBJ2-7; D unclear. This CDR3 is built from 13 residues. The germline V gene has CDR1 LGHNA and CDR2 YNFKEQ. V lost 4 bases to trimming and J lost 6 bases, with 13 bases between them. This CDR3 is CASSPAPAFEQYF. CDR3 coding DNA: TGTGCCAGCAGCCCTGCCCCGGCGTTCGAGCAGTACTTC.

The genes are TRBV21-1 and TRBJ1-5. TRBV21-1 is termed a pseudogene. This CDR3 is 12 amino acids long. The CDR3 protein is CASDQDERAQHF. DNA for the CDR3: TGTGCCAGCGACCAGGACGAAAGGGCCCAGCATTTT.

This clone was detected ten times or more. The chain couples TRBV30 to TRBJ1-2; D is perhaps TRBD1 (5 bases). V was shortened by 0 bases and J by 7 bases, with 15 bases between the two germline ends. Germline loops: CDR1 GTSNPN, CDR2 SVGIG (reference sequence). CDR3 length equals 14 residues. The CDR3 nucleotides are TGTGCCTGGAGTGTACGAGTCCAGGGTGTTGGCTACACCTTC. Its protein product is CAWSVRVQGVGYTF.

The chain combines TRBV5-4 with TRBJ1-2, with no clear D. V dropped 6 bases and J dropped 6 bases, with 15 bases sitting between them. Germline assignment: CDR1 SGHNT and CDR2 YYREEE (reference sequence). The CDR3 contains 13 residues. The CDR3 loop is CASTPSSGNGYTF. CDR3 bases: TGTGCCAGCACCCCCTCCTCGGGGAATGGCTACACCTTC. Using reference TRBV5-4 and TRBJ1-2 for the parts outside the CDR3, the full variable domain is ETGVTQSPTHLIKTRGQQVTLRCSSQSGHNTVSWYQQALGQGPQFIFQYYREEENGRGNFPPRFSGLQFPNYSSELNVNALELDDSALYLCASTPSSGNGYTFGSGTRLTVV.

This chain joins TRBV9 and TRBJ2-7; TRBD2 agrees at 8 bases. The CDR3 runs to 15 residues. The trim removed 0 bases at V and 7 bases at J, leaving 9 bases unmatched. Germline assignment: CDR1 SGDLS and CDR2 YYNGEE. As DNA, the CDR3 is TGTGCCAGCAGCGTAGATCCAGCGGGGGTGTGGGAGCAGTACTTC. Protein sequence: CASSVDPAGVWEQYF.

The chain recombines TRBV7-6 with TRBJ2-7; D gene ambiguous. V was clipped by 3 bases and J by 0 bases, with 6 bases between them. Germline CDR1 SGHVS, CDR2 FNYEAQ. This CDR3 region has 13 residues. CDR3 residues: CASSFHSSYEQYF. CDR3 bases: TGTGCCAGCAGCTTTCACAGCTCCTACGAGCAGTACTTC. The full variable domain, its missing parts supplied by reference TRBV7-6 and TRBJ2-7, is GAGVSQSPRYKVTKRGQDVALRCDPISGHVSLYWYRQALGQGPEFLTYFNYEAQQDKSGLPNDRFSAERPEGSISTLTIQRTEQRDSAMYRCASSFHSSYEQYFGPGTRLTVT.

The count of this clone is one. The CDR3 loop reads CAISDWDREDYVGQYF. As DNA, the CDR3 is TGTGCCATCAGTGACTGGGACAGGGAGGACTACGTAGGGCAGTACTTC. The chain uses TRBV10-3 and TRBJ2-7, with TRBD1 identical over 9 bases. J was trimmed by 9 bases and V by 3 bases; bases with no gene match: 15. CDR3 length equals 16 residues. The germline V gene has CDR1 ENHRY and CDR2 SYGVKD.

With regard to this clone: This CDR3 is also generated by other DNA sequences in the sample. The chain couples TRBV9 to TRBJ1-3; D gene ambiguous. This CDR3 has 14 amino acids. The germline V gene has CDR1 SGDLS and CDR2 YYNGEE. The V gene lost 5 bases and the J gene lost 0 bases, with 9 bases spanning the gap. CDR3 amino acids: CASSGRDSGNTIYF. The CDR3 nucleotides are TGTGCCAGCAGTGGACGGGACTCTGGAAACACCATATATTTT.

This chain uses TRBV9 with TRBJ1-1; D possibly corresponds to TRBD1 (6 bases). Trimming took 3 bases from V and 1 from J, leaving 13 bases between them. The CDR3 covers 15 residues. Germline assignment: CDR1 SGDLS and CDR2 YYNGEE. The CDR3, as DNA: TGTGCCAGCAGCGCCCGGGACACCCCGAACACTGAAGCTTTCTTT. It codes for CASSARDTPNTEAFF. Based on the CDR3 plus reference TRBV9 and TRBJ1-1, the full variable domain is DSGVTQTPKHLITATGQRVTLRCSPRSGDLSVYWYQQSLDQGLQFLIQYYNGEERAKGNILERFSAQQFPDLHSELNLSSLELGDSALYFCASSARDTPNTEAFFGQGTRLTVV.

Worth noting for this clone: Other DNA sequences in this sample translate to the same CDR3. CDR3 in DNA: TGTGCCAGCAGCTTAGTGGGGGATTACTCTGGAAACACCATATATTTT. It translates to CASSLVGDYSGNTIYF. The chain uses TRBV7-9 and TRBJ1-3, with TRBD1 as a possible D gene (5 bases). The germline V and J ends were trimmed by 1 base and 0 bases, with 10 bases remaining between them. The CDR3 is 16 amino acids. CDR1 and CDR2 (germline): SEHNR, FQNEAQ (reference sequence).

The chain is built from TRBV7-6 and TRBJ1-1, with D unclear. Trimming left V 6 bases short and J 0 bases short, with 17 bases between. CDR3 length: 16 amino acids. The germline V gene has CDR1 SGHVS and CDR2 FNYEAQ. In DNA, the CDR3 is TGTGCCAGCAGGCCTCTCAATTGGGAGGTGAACACTGAAGCTTTCTTT. Translation: CASRPLNWEVNTEAFF.

The rearrangement links TRBV4-3 to TRBJ1-1; no clear D. CDR1 and CDR2 (germline): LGHNA, YSLEER. The germline V and J ends were trimmed by 0 bases and 5 bases, with 22 bases remaining between them. The CDR3 length is 18 residues. The CDR3 loop is CASSQDRVEGGDQTEAFF. DNA of the CDR3: TGCGCCAGCAGCCAAGATCGAGTCGAGGGTGGGGATCAGACTGAAGCTTTCTTT.

The chain joins TRBV5-6 to TRBJ1-6, with D possibly being TRBD1 (5 bases). The CDR3 runs 14 residues. V lost 0 bases and J 10 bases, leaving 11 bases between the germline ends. Germline lookup yields CDR1 SGHDT and CDR2 YYEEEE. The CDR3 coding sequence is TGTGCCAGCAGCTTGGCGGGGGAGAACTCACCCCTCCACTTT. This encodes CASSLAGENSPLHF.

On this clone: In the same sample, other DNA sequences code for this CDR3. The V gene is TRBV11-2, the J gene TRBJ2-5, with 12 bases aligning to TRBD2. The ends lost 0 bases at V and 5 bases at J; junction bases unmatched: 4. CDR1 and CDR2 from the germline V gene are SGHAT and FQNNGV. The CDR3 has 16 amino acids. The CDR3 DNA follows: TGTGCCAGCAGCTTAGAACTAGCGGGGGGAGGGGAGACCCAGTACTTC. Protein: CASSLELAGGGETQYF.

The V call is TRBV29-1, the J call TRBJ2-5, with D uncertain. The CDR3 loop spans 12 amino acids. CDR1 SQVTM and CDR2 ANQGSEA come from the germline V gene. V was cut by 5 bases and J by 5 bases, with 12 bases left in between. The CDR3 sequence is CSVYRDWETQYF. The DNA for the CDR3 is TGCAGCGTTTATAGGGATTGGGAGACCCAGTACTTC.

This clone came up a few times. One end of the junction fails to match germline, which may point to a read error. The chain combines TRBV6-1 with TRBJ1-2; D is uncertain. The CDR3 covers 13 residues. The V gene's germline CDR1 is MNHNS and CDR2 SASEGT. The CDR3 loop is CASPAPDNYVYTF. In DNA, the CDR3 is TGTGCCAGCCCGGCCCCCGATAACTATGTCTACACCTTC.